Each of the 18 T cell receptor beta chains below was sequenced from the same sample in a study of CD8 T cells in ankylosing spondylitis (dated by TCRdb to between 2016 and 2019). Overall results and qualifications from the work: A TCR beta motif of several highly homologous amino acid variants appeared characteristic of blood from ankylosing spondylitis patients.

These TCRs' antigens remain unknown. Library preparation was by 5' RACE. The run used an Illumina HiSeq 2500. The raw public data were reprocessed by TCRdb itself: fastp quality trimming at Q25, MiXCR clonotype calling, in-frame beta chains only. A single entry per CDR3 protein holds the most common genes and DNA from its merged rows. The sample table shows 500,000 to 550,000 distinct CDR3 sequences, and about 12% are seen once. Together, the top ten hold about 6.8% of the sample. The sequencing sample was made of blood, either unsorted or a sorted T cell fraction (not recorded which). These receptors came from a male donor with ankylosing spondylitis.

The V and J genes are TRBV20-1 and TRBJ2-2; D may be TRBD1 (5 bases). The CDR3 runs to 14 residues. CDR1 is DFQATT, CDR2 SNEGSKA, per germline (reference sequence). V was trimmed by 2 bases and J by 4 bases, leaving 11 bases between them. CDR3 residues: CSARQDTSTGELFF. CDR3 sequence (DNA): TGCAGTGCTAGACAGGACACCTCCACCGGGGAGCTGTTTTTT.

This clonotype occurred a few times. The CDR3 sequence: CATSREGLGSYEQYF. In DNA form, the CDR3 reads TGTGCCACCAGCAGAGAGGGTTTAGGGAGCTACGAGCAGTACTTC. The chain carries TRBV15 and TRBJ2-7, with D perhaps matching TRBD2 (5 bases). Trimming stripped 0 bases from V and 3 bases from J, with 12 bases between. This CDR3 region has 15 residues. Germline V gives CDR1 LNHNV, CDR2 YYDKDF (reference sequence). Drawing the rest from reference TRBV15 and TRBJ2-7, the complete variable domain is DAMVIQNPRYQVTQFGKPVTLSCSQTLNHNVMYWYQQKSSQAPKLLFHYYDKDFNNEADTPDNFQSRRPNTSFCFLDIRSPGLGDTAMYLCATSREGLGSYEQYFGPGTRLTVT.

This clonotype was seen a few times. V gene TRBV30 combines with J gene TRBJ1-2; TRBD1 matches at 11 bases. The trim removed 0 bases at V and 6 bases at J, leaving 3 bases unmatched. The CDR3 has 14 residues. The germline gives CDR1 GTSNPN, CDR2 SVGIG (reference sequence). DNA for the CDR3: TGTGCCTGGAGTGTGGACAGGGGGCAGGATGGCTACACCTTC. Translated, it gives CAWSVDRGQDGYTF.

This clonotype has at least ten counts. The chain couples TRBV3-1 to TRBJ2-2; 7 bases agree with TRBD1. J lost 7 bases, V lost 3 bases, and 5 bases had no gene match. The V gene's germline CDR1 is LGHDT and CDR2 YNNKEL (reference sequence). CDR3 length equals 14 residues. The CDR3 DNA is TGTGCCAGCAGCCATTTACAGGGGAACGGGGAGCTGTTTTTT. Its translation: CASSHLQGNGELFF. Full variable domain (missing parts from reference TRBV3-1 and TRBJ2-2): DTAVSQTPKYLVTQMGNDKSIKCEQNLGHDTMYWYKQDSKKFLKIMFSYNNKELIINETVPNRFSPKSPDKAHLNLHINSLELGDSAVYFCASSHLQGNGELFFGEGSRLTVL.

This clonotype turned up a few times. This rearrangement joins TRBV24-1 to TRBJ1-2; unclear D gene. Trimming removed 3 bases from V and 4 bases from J, with 8 bases in between. Germline V CDR1 and CDR2: KGHDR, SFDVKD. The CDR3 covers 13 residues. In nucleotides, the CDR3 is TGTGCCACCAGTGATGACACCACCTATGGCTACACCTTC. Translated, it gives CATSDDTTYGYTF.

CDR3 bases: TGTGCCAGCAGCCCCTCTTGGGGGGATACTAATGAAAAACTGTTTTTT. Its translation: CASSPSWGDTNEKLFF. This chain joins TRBV7-9 and TRBJ1-4; tentative D call: TRBD1 (5 bases). The V end lost 5 bases, the J end lost 2 bases, and 15 bases lay between the germline ends. CDR1 and CDR2 (germline): SEHNR, FQNEAQ (reference sequence). The CDR3 covers 16 residues.

This clonotype was observed a handful of times. J is TRBJ1-1 and V is TRBV6-1; 8 bases align to TRBD1. With 6 bases clipped from V and 1 base from J, the junction kept 4 bases outside the gene matches. The CDR3 spans 14 residues. CDR1 and CDR2 from the germline V gene are MNHNS and SASEGT. CDR3 nucleotide sequence: TGTGCCAGCAGGCGGACAGGGCAGAACACTGAAGCTTTCTTT. Protein sequence: CASRRTGQNTEAFF.

The chain joins TRBV4-2 to TRBJ2-7; D assignment may be TRBD1 or TRBD2 (5 bases each). V was trimmed by 0 bases and J by 1 base, leaving 13 bases between them. CDR3 length: 16 amino acids. Looked up from germline, CDR1 is LGHNA and CDR2 is YNFKEQ. The CDR3: CASSQDLSGGSYEQYV. CDR3 sequence (DNA): TGTGCCAGCAGCCAAGATTTGAGTGGGGGATCCTACGAGCAGTACGTC.

The CDR3 reads CASSATGGADYGYTF. For the CDR3, the DNA is TGTGCCAGCAGTGCAACAGGGGGCGCTGACTATGGCTACACCTTC. The V and J genes are TRBV6-1 and TRBJ1-2; 9 bases are shared with TRBD1. The CDR3 has 15 amino acids. The V gene's germline CDR1 is MNHNS and CDR2 SASEGT. The junction had 6 bases not matched to a gene; V was cut back by 4 bases and J by 3 bases.

The rearrangement links TRBV6-4 to TRBJ1-3, with no clear D. V was cut by 3 bases and J by 3 bases, with 6 bases left in between. Germline-derived CDR1 and CDR2 are MRHNA and SNTAGT. The CDR3 consists of 13 residues. The CDR3 DNA reads as TGTGCCAGCAGTGATTGGGGTGGAAACACCATATATTTT. This codes for CASSDWGGNTIYF.

This clonotype was seen a handful of times. The CDR3 DNA reads as TGCGCCAGCAGCTTTGACAGAAACACCATATATTTT. Amino acid sequence: CASSFDRNTIYF. The chain combines TRBV5-1 with TRBJ1-3; no reliable D call. This CDR3 has 12 residues. With 2 bases removed from V and 5 bases from J, the gap between germline ends came to 5 bases. Germline lookup yields CDR1 SGHRS and CDR2 YFSETQ.

This clonotype was picked up many times. The rearrangement joins TRBV20-1 to TRBJ1-1; D gene unclear. The germline V gene encodes CDR1 DFQATT and CDR2 SNEGSKA (reference sequence). The CDR3 totals 12 residues. The germline V and J ends were trimmed by 1 base and 4 bases, with 7 bases remaining between them. The CDR3 loop reads CSARVPGTEAFF. The CDR3 DNA reads as TGCAGTGCTAGAGTCCCGGGCACTGAAGCTTTCTTT.

This clonotype was picked up a small number of times. The CDR3 sequence is CASTWTSGSSYEQYV. DNA for the CDR3: TGCGCCAGCACCTGGACTAGCGGGAGCTCCTACGAGCAGTACGTC. The rearrangement joins TRBV5-1 to TRBJ2-7; 13 nucleotides match TRBD2. CDR1 SGHRS and CDR2 YFSETQ come from the germline V gene. V was pared by 6 bases and J by 0 bases, with 3 bases of the junction left unmatched. The CDR3 contains 15 residues.

The gene calls are TRBV6-5 and TRBJ2-1; 7 bases map to TRBD2. The length of the CDR3 is 16 residues. Per germline, CDR1 MNHEY and CDR2 SVGAGI. J was trimmed by 6 bases and V by 4 bases; bases with no gene match: 12. The DNA for the CDR3 is TGTGCCAGCAGTTCTAGGACTAGGATAAATCCCAATGAGCAGTTCTTC. It encodes CASSSRTRINPNEQFF.

This clonotype has more than one count but fewer than ten. The chain carries TRBV28 and TRBJ2-6, with TRBD1 identical over 7 bases. V shed 9 bases and J 0 bases; nucleotides not matched to a gene: 14. Looked up from germline, CDR1 is MDHEN and CDR2 is SYDVKM. The CDR3 is made up of 18 amino acids. CDR3 nucleotides: TGTGCCAGGCTCAAAAAAAGGACAGGAGACTCTGGGGCCAACGTCCTGACTTTC. The encoded protein is CARLKKRTGDSGANVLTF.

The table lists this clonotype with a few counts. The junction departs from the called germline gene at one end, perhaps through a read error. The chain couples TRBV5-1 to TRBJ1-3; D ambiguous. Germline loops: CDR1 SGHRS, CDR2 YFSETQ. This CDR3 region has 14 residues. DNA of the CDR3: TGCGCCAGCAGGTTGGCGAGCTCTGGAAACACCATATATTTT. As protein: CASRLASSGNTIYF. Supplemented by reference TRBV5-1 and TRBJ1-3, the full variable domain reads KAGVTQTPRYLIKTRGQQVTLSCSPISGHRSVSWYQQTPGQGLQFLFEYFSETQRNKGNFPGRFSGRQFSNSRSEMNVSTLELGDSALYLCASRLASSGNTIYFGEGSWLTVV.

This clonotype was detected only a few times. DNA of the CDR3: TGCGCCAGCAGTTCAGACGCGGGAAACTATGGCTACACCTTC. Translating gives CASSSDAGNYGYTF. The chain links TRBV5-1 to TRBJ1-2; the D is unclear. Germline V gene sequence: CDR1 SGHRS, CDR2 YFSETQ. The CDR3 contains 14 residues. Between the trimmed V and J ends, which lost 5 bases and 2 bases, there was a span of 13 bases.

This clonotype turned up a few times. This chain links TRBV14 with TRBJ2-3, with D maybe TRBD1 (6 bases). Trimming shortened V by 5 bases and J by 4 bases, and 22 bases separated the two germline ends. The length of the CDR3 is 17 residues. In germline, CDR1 is SGHDN, CDR2 FVKESK. The CDR3 DNA sequence: TGTGCCAGCAGCGAGAGGACAGCCCTAGGATGGGCAGATACGCAGTATTTT. Translating gives CASSERTALGWADTQYF.